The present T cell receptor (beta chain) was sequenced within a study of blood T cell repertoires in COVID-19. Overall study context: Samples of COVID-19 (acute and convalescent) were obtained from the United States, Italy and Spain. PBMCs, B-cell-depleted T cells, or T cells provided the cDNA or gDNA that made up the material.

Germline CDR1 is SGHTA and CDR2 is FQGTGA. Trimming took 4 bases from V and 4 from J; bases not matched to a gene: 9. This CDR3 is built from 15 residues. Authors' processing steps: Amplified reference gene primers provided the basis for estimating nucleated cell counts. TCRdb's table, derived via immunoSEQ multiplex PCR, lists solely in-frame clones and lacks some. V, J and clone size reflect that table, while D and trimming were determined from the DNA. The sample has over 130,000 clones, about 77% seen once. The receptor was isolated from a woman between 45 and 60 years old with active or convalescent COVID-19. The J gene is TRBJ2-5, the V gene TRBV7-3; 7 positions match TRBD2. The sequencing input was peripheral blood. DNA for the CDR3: TGTGCCAGCAGCTATGCGGGGGAGAGGGGAGAGACCCAGTACTTC. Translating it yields CASSYAGERGETQYF.